A selection of T cell receptor beta chains follows, all from one sample in a study of cytomegalovirus exposure and HLA in healthy donors. The method was immunoSEQ multiplex PCR; TCRdb's version includes in-frame clones alone and lacks a portion of them. The sample yields more than 85,000 clones, more than 65% seen once. Input material: PBMCs. Receptors were obtained from a man aged 30 to 39 in good health and CMV-seropositive. The CDR3 runs from the conserved cysteine through the conserved F or W. D genes are given only for firm matches. Part of the rows lack a size; the others show once, few, many or a class for expanded clones.

>16|.|.|TRBV6-5|TRBJ1-3
TGTGCCAGCAGTTTCACTCAGGCAGGGGCTGGAAACACCATATATTTT
CASSFTQAGAGNTIYF
>15|.|.|TRBV7-9|TRBJ1-6
TGTGCCAGCAGCTTAGAGAAGGCTCCGGGGGCACCCCTCCACTTT
CASSLEKAPGAPLHF
>15|TRBD1|.|TRBV6-5|TRBJ1-4
TGTGCCAGCAGTCCAACAGGGGGAAATAATGAAAAACTGTTTTTT
CASSPTGGNNEKLFF
>14|TRBD2|few|TRBV6-1|TRBJ2-5
TGTGCCAGCAGTGAAATAGCGGGGGCCGGGACCCAGTACTTC
CASSEIAGAGTQYF
>14|.|.|TRBV11-2|TRBJ1-1
TGTGCCAGCAGCTTAGCAGGCAGGGACACTGAAGCTTTCTTT
CASSLAGRDTEAFF
>13|.|few|TRBV6-5|TRBJ2-5
TGTGCCAGCAGTTACTCCAGCCAAGAGACCCAGTACTTC
CASSYSSQETQYF
>14|TRBD2|.|TRBV9|TRBJ2-7
TGTGCCAGCAGTCCTGGACTAGCGGGTTACGAGCAGTACTTC
CASSPGLAGYEQYF
>14|.|.|TRBV4-3|TRBJ2-3
TGCGCCAGCAGCCAAGATACTAGCCCAGATACGCAGTATTTT
CASSQDTSPDTQYF
>16|TRBD1|.|TRBV27|TRBJ1-6
TGTGCCAGCAGTTTATCGAGACAGGGAACAACGGAGGCCCTCCACTTT
CASSLSRQGTTEALHF
>15|.|.|TRBV5-1|TRBJ1-1
TGCGCCAGCAGCTTGGAAGGCAGGGGGAACACTGAAGCTTTCTTT
CASSLEGRGNTEAFF
>14|.|once|TRBV4-2|TRBJ1-1
TGTGCCAGCAGCCAAGGAGGGCTCGGGACTGAAGCTTTCTTT
CASSQGGLGTEAFF
>13|.|.|TRBV7-9|TRBJ2-2
TGTGCCAGCAGCTTAGCCAGGCTCGGGGAGCTGTTTTTT
CASSLARLGELFF
>16|.|.|TRBV5-4|TRBJ1-3
TGTGCCAGCAGCCAAGATCCCCAGGGTGCCGGAAACACCATATATTTT
CASSQDPQGAGNTIYF
>17|TRBD2|.|TRBV9|TRBJ2-1
TGTGCCAGCAGCGTAGAGAGCGGGGGAAACCCTTACAATGAGCAGTTCTTC
CASSVESGGNPYNEQFF
>12|.|.|TRBV19|TRBJ1-1
TGTGCCAGTAGTCTACAGGGACCTGAAGCTTTCTTT
CASSLQGPEAFF